This TCR beta chain was retrieved from a study of human T cells and chemical hapten exposure. Study as a whole: Patch tests put 0.01% DPC on the upper back, read at 6 days. Patients, a majority of them female, were diagnosed with alopecia areata, totalis or universalis.

Original handling: TCR counts had a median of about 92,000 per sample and spanned roughly 20,000 to 690,600. TCRdb reprocessed the RACE reads via MiXCR and lists one record per CDR3 protein. It is TCRdb's table, rather than the study itself, that gives the V and J calls and clone size. The sample includes tens of thousands of distinct CDR3 sequences, 11% seen only once; the top ten take around 3.9%. Time point here: pre-sensitization, week 0. Regarding treatment: therapeutic diphenylcyclopropenone sensitization with weekly scalp DPC. This clonotype appeared a few times. What it binds is unknown. Study conclusions and caveats: TCRs above 1 in 1000 frequency stayed constant with DPC sensitization.

Source: whole blood, taken in connection with sensitization to the hapten diphenylcyclopropenone (DPC). The clonotype was recovered from a woman aged 40 to 50 with alopecia areata. Some clones in this sample may be carry-over from other donors' samples.

The CDR3 is CASSGPGTGDEKLFF. The CDR3 region has the DNA TGTGCCAGCAGCGGACCCGGGACAGGGGATGAAAAACTGTTTTTT. The chain is built from TRBV27 and TRBJ1-4; 10 positions match TRBD1. The CDR3 totals 15 residues. V lost 6 bases to trimming and J lost 6 bases; unmatched junction nucleotides: 7. Germline V gene sequence: CDR1 MNHEY, CDR2 SMNVEV (reference sequence).